The 8 T cell receptor beta chains in this list originate from one sample, sequenced in a study of OX40 agonist ivuxolimab in advanced cancers. Repertoires were generated with immunoSEQ multiplex PCR, while TCRdb's copy carries only in-frame clones and drops some. The table has tens of thousands of clones, around nine tenths seen once. The starting material was CD4+ or CD8+ T cells sorted from blood, obtained in a trial of the OX40 agonist ivuxolimab. The receptors come from an adult with an advanced solid tumor such as melanoma, head and neck, liver or kidney cancer.

The chain couples TRBV27 to TRBJ1-2, with no clear D. The CDR3 is 15 amino acids. Trimming took off 5 bases at V and 6 bases at J, with 19 bases between the two ends. Germline values: CDR1 MNHEY, CDR2 SMNVEV (reference sequence). CDR3 sequence reads: CASSPRIPARDGYTF. Written as DNA, the CDR3 is TGTGCCAGCAGTCCCCGGATCCCAGCGAGGGATGGCTACACCTTC.

The chain joins TRBV4-1 to TRBJ2-5; 7 bases agree with TRBD2. CDR3 size: 15 residues. J lost 1 base, V lost 3 bases, and 5 bases had no gene match. Per the germline V gene, CDR1 is MGHRA and CDR2 is YSYEKL. The CDR3 sequence: CASSQDGGGQETQYF. CDR3 in DNA: TGCGCCAGCAGCCAGGATGGGGGGGGCCAAGAGACCCAGTACTTC.

V is TRBV11-3 and J is TRBJ2-3; D ambiguous. V was pared by 1 base and J by 7 bases, with 6 bases between. The CDR3 has 12 residues. The V gene's germline CDR1 is SGHNT and CDR2 YENEEA. The CDR3 DNA reads TGTGCCAGCAGCTTAGGCCAGAATACGCAGTATTTT. Translating it yields CASSLGQNTQYF.

The chain has TRBV19 and TRBJ2-7, with a tentative D call TRBD1 (5 bases). Trimming left V 2 bases short and J 2 bases short, with 13 bases between. The CDR3 sequence is 15 residues long. In germline, CDR1 is LNHDA, CDR2 SQIVND (reference sequence). CDR3 nucleotides: TGTGCCAGTAGTATATATGCAGGGAAGGCCTACGAGCAGTACTTC. Amino acid sequence: CASSIYAGKAYEQYF.

The rearrangement uses TRBV30 and TRBJ2-7; D perhaps matches TRBD1 (6 bases). With 2 bases removed from V and 6 bases from J, the gap between germline ends came to 17 bases. Germline V gene lookup returns CDR1 GTSNPN and CDR2 SVGIG (reference sequence). The CDR3 spans 14 residues. Here the CDR3 DNA reads TGTGCCTGGAGTTGGGGCAGGGGAAATCTCGAGCAGTACTTC. Its translation: CAWSWGRGNLEQYF. The entire variable domain, with the rest obtained from reference TRBV30 and TRBJ2-7, is as follows: SQTIHQWPATLVQPVGSPLSLECTVEGTSNPNLYWYRQAAGRGLQLLFYSVGIGQISSEVPQNLSASRPQDRQFILSSKKLLLSDSGFYLCAWSWGRGNLEQYFGPGTRLTVT.

V and J are TRBV7-6 and TRBJ1-2, with D uncertain. The CDR3 is 15 residues long. CDR1 is SGHVS and CDR2 is FNYEAQ in the germline V gene. V lost 5 bases to trimming and J lost 2 bases, with 15 bases between them. In DNA, the CDR3 is TGTGCCAGCAGCCTGGGGTCGGGGATCAACTATGGCTACACCTTC. Protein product: CASSLGSGINYGYTF.

The rearrangement uses TRBV28 and TRBJ1-1, with a possible D match to TRBD1 (5 bases). The CDR3 is 15 amino acids. The germline V gene has CDR1 MDHEN and CDR2 SYDVKM. V lost 4 bases to trimming and J lost 6 bases, with 18 bases between them. The CDR3 sequence is CASSSNGAGKAEAFF. Written as DNA, the CDR3 is TGTGCCAGCAGTTCGAACGGGGCAGGGAAGGCTGAAGCTTTCTTT.

This chain connects TRBV5-1 to TRBJ1-4; 9 bases map to TRBD1. The CDR3 extends over 16 amino acids. With 2 bases clipped from V and 8 bases from J, the junction kept 10 bases outside the gene matches. Germline values: CDR1 SGHRS, CDR2 YFSETQ. CDR3 bases: TGCGCCAGCAGCTTCGGGACGGGACAGGGCCTGGAAAAACTGTTTTTT. Protein sequence: CASSFGTGQGLEKLFF.